A selection of T cell receptor beta chains follows, all from one sample in a study of shared clonotypes between healthy human individuals. Measured with immunoSEQ multiplex PCR; TCRdb has only the in-frame clones, and not every one. The table shows some 1,600,000 clones, with approximately 98% occurring only once. The sample was naive CD4+ T cells sorted from blood. The receptors here all came from a young man in good health. Each CDR3 is given with its conserved first and last residue. D genes are given only for firm matches. Size values are once, few and many counts, or a class for expanded clones, and some rows have none.

clone size	V gene	J gene	D gene	CDR3 protein	CDR3 DNA
NA	TRBV2	TRBJ1-5	NA	CASSELEYSNQPQHF	TGTGCCAGCAGTGAATTGGAGTATAGCAATCAGCCCCAGCATTTT
once	TRBV30	TRBJ1-5	TRBD1	CAWSVQGEQPQHF	TGTGCCTGGAGTGTACAGGGGGAACAGCCCCAGCATTTT
NA	TRBV5-1	TRBJ2-3	TRBD1	CASCGTGADTQYF	TGCGCCAGCTGCGGGACAGGGGCCGATACGCAGTATTTT
NA	TRBV2	TRBJ2-4	NA	CASSVNLAKNIQYF	TGTGCCAGCAGTGTCAACTTAGCCAAAAACATTCAGTACTTC
once	TRBV7-2	TRBJ1-1	NA	CASSMVGNAEAFF	TGTGCCAGCAGCATGGTAGGTAACGCTGAAGCTTTCTTT
NA	TRBV20-1	TRBJ2-7	NA	CSATLTGEQYF	TGCAGTGCCACCCTTACAGGCGAGCAGTACTTC
NA	TRBV5-4	TRBJ2-1	TRBD1	CASSLGQEKYYNEQFF	TGTGCCAGCAGCTTAGGACAGGAAAAATACTACAATGAGCAGTTCTTC
NA	TRBV4-1	TRBJ1-2	TRBD1	CASSQDDRVYGYTF	TGCGCCAGCAGCCAGGATGACAGGGTGTATGGCTACACCTTC
NA	TRBV7-9	TRBJ1-2	TRBD1	CASSLNGQGAAFTF	TGTGCCAGCAGCCTAAACGGACAGGGCGCCGCTTTCACCTTC
NA	TRBV5-4	TRBJ1-6	NA	CASRGMPNSPLHF	TGTGCCAGCAGAGGCATGCCCAATTCACCCCTCCACTTT
NA	TRBV29-1	TRBJ2-5	NA	CSVEGGPHETQYF	TGCAGCGTTGAAGGAGGGCCTCACGAGACCCAGTACTTC
NA	TRBV19	TRBJ2-3	NA	CASSIGQDLRNTQYF	TGTGCCAGTAGTATCGGGCAGGATCTGCGGAATACGCAGTATTTT
NA	TRBV4-1	TRBJ1-5	TRBD1	CASSQGKDRESNQPQHF	TGCGCCAGCAGCCAAGGCAAAGACAGGGAGAGCAATCAGCCCCAGCATTTT
NA	TRBV28	TRBJ1-5	TRBD1	CASRISGGNQPQHF	TGTGCCAGCAGGATCTCAGGGGGTAATCAGCCCCAGCATTTT
NA	TRBV5-1	TRBJ2-7	TRBD2	CASSFGLAGDEQYF	TGCGCCAGCAGCTTCGGCCTAGCGGGAGACGAGCAGTACTTC
NA	TRBV28	TRBJ2-7	NA	CASTSPHEQYF	TGTGCCAGCACTTCGCCCCACGAGCAGTACTTC
NA	TRBV27	TRBJ2-3	NA	CASSLLVFRDSSTDTQYF	TGTGCCAGCAGTTTACTGGTCTTCAGGGACTCTAGCACAGATACGCAGTATTTT
NA	TRBV19	TRBJ2-1	NA	CASGPAGGNTYNEQFF	TGTGCCAGCGGGCCGGCTGGCGGGAATACCTACAATGAGCAGTTCTTC
NA	TRBV28	TRBJ2-5	NA	CASPSRLGQETQYF	TGTGCCAGCCCCTCGCGCCTTGGCCAAGAGACCCAGTACTTC
NA	TRBV5-1	TRBJ2-7	NA	CASSPLDSEYEQYF	TGCGCCAGCAGCCCTTTAGACAGCGAGTACGAGCAGTACTTC
NA	TRBV28	TRBJ1-1	TRBD1	CASARRGTANTEAFF	TGTGCCAGCGCACGGCGGGGGACAGCGAACACTGAAGCTTTCTTT
NA	TRBV18	TRBJ1-1	NA	CASGREGTEAFF	TGTGCCAGCGGCAGGGAGGGCACTGAAGCTTTCTTT
NA	TRBV27	TRBJ2-2	TRBD1	CASRTQGAIWGELFF	TGTGCCAGCAGGACACAGGGGGCGATTTGGGGGGAGCTGTTTTTT
NA	TRBV29-1	TRBJ2-3	NA	CSVIGTPLSTDTQYF	TGCAGCGTTATCGGGACTCCACTTAGCACAGATACGCAGTATTTT
NA	TRBV5-4	TRBJ1-4	NA	CASSGSNEKLFF	TGTGCCAGCAGCGGGAGTAATGAAAAACTGTTTTTT
NA	TRBV5-8	TRBJ1-2	NA	CASSPAANYGYTF	TGTGCCAGCAGCCCCGCGGCAAACTATGGCTACACCTTC
NA	TRBV25-1	TRBJ2-7	TRBD1	CASRSPGTGTYEQYF	TGTGCCAGCAGGTCGCCCGGGACAGGGACCTACGAGCAGTACTTC
NA	TRBV20-1	TRBJ2-5	NA	CSALRQTQYF	TGCAGTGCCCTTCGTCAGACCCAGTACTTC
NA	TRBV6-6	TRBJ2-1	NA	CASSYSTGPSSGEQFF	TGTGCCAGCAGTTACTCGACGGGGCCATCCTCGGGTGAGCAGTTCTTC
NA	TRBV5-4	TRBJ2-5	NA	CASSPFGGGETSPTKETQYF	TGTGCCAGCAGCCCCTTTGGGGGGGGCGAGACTAGCCCTACTAAAGAGACCCAGTACTTC
NA	TRBV30	TRBJ2-1	NA	CAWSPLAVRGQAEQFF	TGTGCCTGGAGCCCATTAGCGGTACGGGGTCAGGCTGAGCAGTTCTTC
NA	TRBV14	TRBJ2-1	NA	CASSQESYNEQFF	TGTGCCAGCAGCCAAGAAAGTTACAATGAGCAGTTCTTC
once	TRBV5-1	TRBJ1-3	TRBD1	CASSTGQLGNTIYF	TGCGCCAGCAGCACGGGACAGTTGGGAAACACCATATATTTT
NA	TRBV19	TRBJ1-2	NA	CASRGSTVSLYGYTF	TGTGCCAGTAGAGGGTCGACAGTTAGTCTCTATGGCTACACCTTC
NA	TRBV7-6	TRBJ2-1	TRBD2	CASMEVGTSGSNEQFF	TGTGCCAGCATGGAGGTTGGGACTAGCGGGAGTAATGAGCAGTTCTTC
NA	TRBV11-2	TRBJ2-7	TRBD1	CASSLVRDRTYEQYF	TGTGCCAGCAGCTTAGTCCGGGACAGGACCTACGAGCAGTACTTC
NA	TRBV5-1	TRBJ2-2	NA	CASSLGGAVNTGELFF	TGCGCCAGCAGCTTGGGAGGAGCGGTGAACACCGGGGAGCTGTTTTTT
NA	TRBV2	TRBJ2-7	NA	CASSGDGTSYF	TGTGCCAGCAGTGGCGACGGGACTTCGTACTTC
NA	TRBV28	TRBJ1-1	NA	CASSLRGRKAFF	TGTGCCAGCAGTTTGAGGGGAAGGAAAGCTTTCTTT
NA	TRBV7-9	TRBJ1-2	TRBD1	CASRPGQGIYGYTF	TGTGCCAGCAGACCGGGACAGGGTATCTATGGCTACACCTTC
NA	TRBV5-1	TRBJ2-7	NA	CASSPERRGSGYEQYF	TGCGCCAGCAGCCCAGAACGACGGGGGTCAGGCTACGAGCAGTACTTC
once	TRBV18	TRBJ2-7	TRBD1	CASSQGTGGLEEQYF	TGTGCCAGCTCACAAGGGACAGGGGGTCTGGAAGAGCAGTACTTC
NA	TRBV6-5	TRBJ2-5	NA	CASSRQSRETQYF	TGTGCCAGCAGTCGACAGAGTCGGGAGACCCAGTACTTC
NA	TRBV11-2	TRBJ2-1	TRBD2	CATRGLAGGRRQFF	TGTGCCACCCGGGGGCTAGCGGGAGGGCGAAGGCAGTTCTTC
NA	TRBV18	TRBJ2-3	TRBD2	CASSPGLAETDTQYF	TGTGCCAGCTCACCAGGACTAGCGGAGACAGATACGCAGTATTTT
few	TRBV10-3	TRBJ1-1	NA	CAIEQNLNTEAFF	TGTGCCATCGAGCAGAACCTGAACACTGAAGCTTTCTTT
NA	TRBV7-2	TRBJ2-7	TRBD2	CASSRAGGEQYF	TGTGCCAGCAGCCGAGCGGGAGGCGAGCAGTACTTC
NA	TRBV9	TRBJ2-5	TRBD1	CASSVGTGGLVETQYF	TGTGCCAGCAGCGTAGGGACAGGGGGGCTTGTGGAGACCCAGTACTTC
NA	TRBV2	TRBJ2-2	TRBD1	CARRQGANTGELFF	TGTGCCAGGAGACAGGGAGCGAACACCGGGGAGCTGTTTTTT
NA	TRBV19	TRBJ2-1	NA	CASSVRWGEQFF	TGTGCCAGTAGTGTCAGGTGGGGTGAGCAGTTCTTC
once	TRBV28	TRBJ1-5	NA	CASRIPGSNQPQHF	TGTGCCAGCAGAATCCCCGGAAGCAATCAGCCCCAGCATTTT
NA	TRBV10-3	TRBJ2-1	NA	CAITPGGVAEQFF	TGTGCCATCACCCCTGGGGGAGTCGCTGAGCAGTTCTTC
NA	TRBV5-4	TRBJ2-5	NA	CASSSLGSAGEETQYF	TGTGCCAGCAGCTCGCTCGGCAGTGCCGGTGAAGAGACCCAGTACTTC
once	TRBV9	TRBJ2-2	NA	CASSNKKRANTGELFF	TGTGCCAGCAGTAACAAAAAGCGGGCGAACACCGGGGAGCTGTTTTTT
NA	TRBV6-5	TRBJ1-5	TRBD1	CATGVNNQPQHF	TGTGCAACAGGGGTGAACAATCAGCCCCAGCATTTT